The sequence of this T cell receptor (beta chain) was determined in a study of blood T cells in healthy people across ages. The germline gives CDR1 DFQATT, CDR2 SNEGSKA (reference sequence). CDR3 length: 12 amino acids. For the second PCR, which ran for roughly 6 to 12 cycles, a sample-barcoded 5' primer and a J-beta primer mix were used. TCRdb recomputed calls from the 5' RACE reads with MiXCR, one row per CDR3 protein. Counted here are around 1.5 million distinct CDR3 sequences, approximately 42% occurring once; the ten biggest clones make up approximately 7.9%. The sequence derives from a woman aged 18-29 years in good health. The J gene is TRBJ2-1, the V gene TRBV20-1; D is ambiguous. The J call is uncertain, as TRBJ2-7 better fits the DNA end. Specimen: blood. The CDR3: CSARDLYNEQYF. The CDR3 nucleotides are TGCAGTGCTAGAGATCTCTACAATGAGCAGTACTTC.